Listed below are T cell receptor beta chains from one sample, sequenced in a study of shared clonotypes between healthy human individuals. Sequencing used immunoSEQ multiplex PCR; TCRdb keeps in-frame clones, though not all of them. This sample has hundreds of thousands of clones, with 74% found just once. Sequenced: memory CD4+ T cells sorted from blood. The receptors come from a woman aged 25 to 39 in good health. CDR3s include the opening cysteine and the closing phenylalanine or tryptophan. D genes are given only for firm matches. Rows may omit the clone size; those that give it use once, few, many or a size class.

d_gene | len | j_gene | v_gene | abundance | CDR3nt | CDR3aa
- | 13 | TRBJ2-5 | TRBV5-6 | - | TGTGCCAGCCGCCTGGGGGGGCTAGAGACCCAGTACTTC | CASRLGGLETQYF
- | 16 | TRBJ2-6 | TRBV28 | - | TGTGCCAGCAGTTGGTGGCGGACGACTGGGGCCAACGTCCTGACTTTC | CASSWWRTTGANVLTF
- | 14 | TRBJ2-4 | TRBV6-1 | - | TGTGCCAGCATTCGGGCGGGACTCAAAAACATTCAGTACTTC | CASIRAGLKNIQYF
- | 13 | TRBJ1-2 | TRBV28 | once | TGTGCCAGCAAACCCTTCTCGGGGGGCGGCTACACCTTC | CASKPFSGGGYTF
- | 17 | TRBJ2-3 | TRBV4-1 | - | TGCGCCAGCAGCCAGAGGGGTAGCGGAGAGGGGTCAGATACGCAGTATTTT | CASSQRGSGEGSDTQYF
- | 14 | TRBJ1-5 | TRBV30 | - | TGTGCCTGGAGTGACAGGAATTCAATTCAGCCCCAGCATTTT | CAWSDRNSIQPQHF
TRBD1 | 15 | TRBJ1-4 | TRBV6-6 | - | TGTGCCACCCACAACCCGGGACAGGGGACGGGGAAACTGTTTTTT | CATHNPGQGTGKLFF
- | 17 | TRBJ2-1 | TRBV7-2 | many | TGTGCCAGCAGGGAAAGGGGTCGAGGGACTGGGTACAATGAGCAGTTCTTC | CASRERGRGTGYNEQFF
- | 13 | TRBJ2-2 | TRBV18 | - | TGTGCCAGTCTCCCGGAGAACACCGGGGAGCTGTTTTTT | CASLPENTGELFF
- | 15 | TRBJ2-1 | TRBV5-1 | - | TGCGCCAGCAGCCCCCTGACAGCCTCTCCCAATGAGCAGTTCTTC | CASSPLTASPNEQFF
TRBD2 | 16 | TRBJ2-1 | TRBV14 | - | TGTGCCAGCAGCCAAACGGGAGGGGGAAACCTCAATGAGCAGTTCTTC | CASSQTGGGNLNEQFF
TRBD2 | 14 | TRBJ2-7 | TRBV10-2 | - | TGCGCCAGCAGGAGACGGGAGGGCCACTACGAGCAGTACTTC | CASRRREGHYEQYF
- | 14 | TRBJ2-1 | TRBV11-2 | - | TGTGCCAGCAGCTATGGGACCTCCGTCTCGAAGCAGTTCTTC | CASSYGTSVSKQFF
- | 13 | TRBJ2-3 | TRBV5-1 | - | TGCGCCAGCAAGATGGGGGCCGCAGATACGCAGTATTTT | CASKMGAADTQYF
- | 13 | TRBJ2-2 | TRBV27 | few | TGTGCCAGCAGTTTACTGGGCACCGGGGAGCTGTTTTTT | CASSLLGTGELFF
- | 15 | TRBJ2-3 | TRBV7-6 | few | TGTGCCAGCAGCTTACTTCTAGTGGACACAGATACGCAGTATTTT | CASSLLLVDTDTQYF
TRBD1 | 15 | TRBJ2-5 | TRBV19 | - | TGTGCCAGTAGTGCGGGACAGGGCATTCGAGAGACCCAGTACTTC | CASSAGQGIRETQYF
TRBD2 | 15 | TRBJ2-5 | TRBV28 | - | TGTGCCAGCAGCCGGAGCGGGATCGACAGAGAGACCCAGTACTTC | CASSRSGIDRETQYF
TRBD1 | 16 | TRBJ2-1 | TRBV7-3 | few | TGTGCCAGCAGCTTATTTTCGGGACAGGGAAACAATGAGCAGTTCTTC | CASSLFSGQGNNEQFF
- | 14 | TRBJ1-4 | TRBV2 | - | TGTGCCAGCAGTGACGAACAGGCTGGGGAAAAACTGTTTTTT | CASSDEQAGEKLFF
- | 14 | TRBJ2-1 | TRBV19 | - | TGTGCCAGTAGTCCCGGGACGGTTTACAATGAGCAGTTCTTC | CASSPGTVYNEQFF
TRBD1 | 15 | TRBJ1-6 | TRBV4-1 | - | TGCGCCAGCAGCCCCCAGACAGGGGATAATTCACCCCTCCACTTT | CASSPQTGDNSPLHF
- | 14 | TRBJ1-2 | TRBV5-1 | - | TGCGCCAGCTCATCCAGCCAAGGGGCGCAGGGCTACACCTTC | CASSSSQGAQGYTF
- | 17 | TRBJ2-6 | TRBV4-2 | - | TGTGCCAGCAGCCAAGAGTTTACTGGGACTGGGGCCAACGTCCTGACTTTC | CASSQEFTGTGANVLTF
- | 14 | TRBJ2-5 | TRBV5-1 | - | TGCGCCAGCAGCTTGGATAGGCCGGAAGAGACCCAGTACTTC | CASSLDRPEETQYF
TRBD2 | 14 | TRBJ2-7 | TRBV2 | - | TGTGCCAGCAGTGATTTGGGACTAGCTCTCGAGCAGTACTTC | CASSDLGLALEQYF
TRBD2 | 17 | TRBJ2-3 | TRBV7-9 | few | TGTGCCAGCAGCTTAGACCCAGCGGGAGGTCGGCCAGATACGCAGTATTTT | CASSLDPAGGRPDTQYF
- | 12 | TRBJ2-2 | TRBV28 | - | TGTGCCAGCAGTTTACCCGTCGGGGAGCTGTTTTTT | CASSLPVGELFF
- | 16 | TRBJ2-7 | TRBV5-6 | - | TGTGCCAGCAGCTCGTGGGGCGGGGCCGGAACCTACGAGCAGTACTTC | CASSSWGGAGTYEQYF